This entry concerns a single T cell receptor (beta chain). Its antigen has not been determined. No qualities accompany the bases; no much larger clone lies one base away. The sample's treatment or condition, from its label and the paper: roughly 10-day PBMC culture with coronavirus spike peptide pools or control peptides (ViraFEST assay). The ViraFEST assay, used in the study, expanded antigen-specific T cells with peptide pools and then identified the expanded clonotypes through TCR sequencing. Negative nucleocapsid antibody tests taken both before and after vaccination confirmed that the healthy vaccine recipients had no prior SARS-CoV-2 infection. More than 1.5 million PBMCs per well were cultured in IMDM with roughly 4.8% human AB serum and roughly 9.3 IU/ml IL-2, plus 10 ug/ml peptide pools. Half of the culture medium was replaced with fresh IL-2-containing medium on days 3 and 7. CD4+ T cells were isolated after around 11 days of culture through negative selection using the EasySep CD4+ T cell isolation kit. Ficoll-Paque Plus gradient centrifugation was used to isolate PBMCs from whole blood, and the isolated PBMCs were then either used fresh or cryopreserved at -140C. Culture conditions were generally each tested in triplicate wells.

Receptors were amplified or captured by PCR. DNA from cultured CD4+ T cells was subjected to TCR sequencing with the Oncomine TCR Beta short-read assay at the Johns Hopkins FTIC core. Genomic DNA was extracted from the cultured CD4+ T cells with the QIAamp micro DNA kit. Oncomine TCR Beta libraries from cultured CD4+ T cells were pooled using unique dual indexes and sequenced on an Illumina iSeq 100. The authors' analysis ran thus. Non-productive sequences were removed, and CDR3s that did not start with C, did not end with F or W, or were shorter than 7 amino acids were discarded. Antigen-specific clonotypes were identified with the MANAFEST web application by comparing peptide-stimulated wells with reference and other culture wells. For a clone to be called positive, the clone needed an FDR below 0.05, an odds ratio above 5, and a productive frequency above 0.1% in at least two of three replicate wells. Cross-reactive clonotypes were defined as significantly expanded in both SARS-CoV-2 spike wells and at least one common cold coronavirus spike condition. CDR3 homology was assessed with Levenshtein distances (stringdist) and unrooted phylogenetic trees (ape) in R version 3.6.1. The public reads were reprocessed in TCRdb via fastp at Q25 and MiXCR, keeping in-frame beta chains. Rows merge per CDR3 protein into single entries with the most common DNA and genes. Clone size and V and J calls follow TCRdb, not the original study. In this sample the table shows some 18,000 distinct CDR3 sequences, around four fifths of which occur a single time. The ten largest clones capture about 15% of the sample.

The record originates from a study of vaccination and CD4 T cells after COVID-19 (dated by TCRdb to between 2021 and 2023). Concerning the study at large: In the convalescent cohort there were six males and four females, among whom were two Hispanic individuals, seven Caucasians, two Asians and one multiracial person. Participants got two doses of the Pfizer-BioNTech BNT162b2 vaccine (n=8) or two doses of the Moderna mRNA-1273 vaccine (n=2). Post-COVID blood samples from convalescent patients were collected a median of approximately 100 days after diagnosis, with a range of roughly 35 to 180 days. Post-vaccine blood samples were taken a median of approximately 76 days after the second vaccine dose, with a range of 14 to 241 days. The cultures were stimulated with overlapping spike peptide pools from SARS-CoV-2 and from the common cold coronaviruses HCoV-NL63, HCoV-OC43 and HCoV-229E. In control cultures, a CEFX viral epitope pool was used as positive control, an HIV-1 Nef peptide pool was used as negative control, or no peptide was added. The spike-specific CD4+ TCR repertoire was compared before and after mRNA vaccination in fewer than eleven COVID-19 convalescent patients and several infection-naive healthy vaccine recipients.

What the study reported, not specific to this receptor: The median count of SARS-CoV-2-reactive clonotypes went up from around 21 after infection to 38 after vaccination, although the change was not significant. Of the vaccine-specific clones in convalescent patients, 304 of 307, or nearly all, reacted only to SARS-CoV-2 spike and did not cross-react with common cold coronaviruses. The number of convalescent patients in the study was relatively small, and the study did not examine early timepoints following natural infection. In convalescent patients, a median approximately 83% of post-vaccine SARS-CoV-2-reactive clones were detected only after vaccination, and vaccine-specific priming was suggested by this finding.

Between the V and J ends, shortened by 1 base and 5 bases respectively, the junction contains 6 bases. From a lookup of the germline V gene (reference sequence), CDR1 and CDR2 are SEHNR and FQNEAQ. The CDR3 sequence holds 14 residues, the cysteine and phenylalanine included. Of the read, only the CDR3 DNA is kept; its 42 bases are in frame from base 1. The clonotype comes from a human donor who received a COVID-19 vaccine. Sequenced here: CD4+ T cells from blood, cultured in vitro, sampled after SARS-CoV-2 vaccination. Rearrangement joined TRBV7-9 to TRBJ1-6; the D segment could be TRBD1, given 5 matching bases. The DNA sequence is TGTGCCAGCAGCTTAGGCAGGGATAATTCACCCCTCCACTTT. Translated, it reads CASSLGRDNSPLHF.